Reported below is one T cell receptor beta chain. Its antigen is still unknown. In the same sample, other DNA sequences code for this CDR3. The PCR contained 60 Vbeta and 13 Jbeta primers. Assay: immunoSEQ multiplex PCR; the TCRdb copy retains only in-frame clones and omits some. The data show 140,000 to 150,000 clones, over 75% seen once. This sample stems from a study of cytomegalovirus exposure and HLA in healthy donors. Whole-study results and caveats: Presence/absence comparisons presumed near-even sequencing depth among donors. Of the V segments, some could not be distinguished, including TRBV6-2 and TRBV6-3, and were excluded. TCR beta V- and J-gene trimming, according to a later analysis, was linked to a missense DCLRE1C variant. Sequencing likely caused a cluster of highly shared sequence variants.

V lost 1 base to trimming and J lost 7 bases, with 20 bases between them. CDR3 size: 15 residues. Germline CDR1 and CDR2: GTSNPN and SVGIG (reference sequence). Material: PBMCs. The TCR was taken from a man aged 35 to 55 in good health and CMV-seronegative. The rearrangement uses TRBV30 and TRBJ2-7; D remains unclear. The CDR3 loop is CAWSEALPGPFEQYF. Here the CDR3 DNA reads TGTGCCTGGAGTGAAGCCCTCCCAGGCCCATTTGAGCAGTACTTC.